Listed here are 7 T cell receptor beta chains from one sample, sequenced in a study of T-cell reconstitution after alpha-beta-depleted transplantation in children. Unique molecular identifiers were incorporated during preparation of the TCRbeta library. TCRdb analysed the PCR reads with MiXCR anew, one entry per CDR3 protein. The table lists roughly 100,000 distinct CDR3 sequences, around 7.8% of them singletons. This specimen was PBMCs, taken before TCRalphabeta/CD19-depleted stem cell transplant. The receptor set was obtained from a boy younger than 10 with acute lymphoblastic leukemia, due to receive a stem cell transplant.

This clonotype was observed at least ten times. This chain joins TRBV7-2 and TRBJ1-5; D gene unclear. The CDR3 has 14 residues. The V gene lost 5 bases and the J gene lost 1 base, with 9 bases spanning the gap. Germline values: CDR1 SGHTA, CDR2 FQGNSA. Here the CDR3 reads CASSPINSNQPQHF. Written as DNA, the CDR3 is TGTGCCAGCAGCCCGATAAACAGCAATCAGCCCCAGCATTTT. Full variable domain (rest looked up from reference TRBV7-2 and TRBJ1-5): GAGVSQSPSNKVTEKGKDVELRCDPISGHTALYWYRQSLGQGLEFLIYFQGNSAPDKSGLPSDRFSAERTGGSVSTLTIQRTQQEDSAVYLCASSPINSNQPQHFGDGTRLSIL.

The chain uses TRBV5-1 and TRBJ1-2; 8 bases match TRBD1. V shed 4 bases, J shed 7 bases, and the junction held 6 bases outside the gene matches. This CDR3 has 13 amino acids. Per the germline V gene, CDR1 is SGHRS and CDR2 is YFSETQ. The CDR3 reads CASSRTGTGGYTF. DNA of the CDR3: TGCGCCAGCAGCCGCACCGGGACAGGTGGCTACACCTTC.

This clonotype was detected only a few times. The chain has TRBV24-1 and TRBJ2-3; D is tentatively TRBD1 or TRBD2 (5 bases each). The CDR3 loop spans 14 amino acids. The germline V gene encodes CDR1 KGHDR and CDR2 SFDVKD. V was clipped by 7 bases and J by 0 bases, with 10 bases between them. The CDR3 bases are TGTGCCACCAGCGGCCGGGACAGCACAGATACGCAGTATTTT. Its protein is CATSGRDSTDTQYF.

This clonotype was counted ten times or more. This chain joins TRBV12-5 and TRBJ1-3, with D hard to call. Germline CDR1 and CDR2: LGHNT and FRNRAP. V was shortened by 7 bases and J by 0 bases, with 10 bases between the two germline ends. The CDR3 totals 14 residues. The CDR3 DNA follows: TGTGCTAGTGATCGCTCAAGCTCTGGAAACACCATATATTTT. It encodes CASDRSSSGNTIYF.

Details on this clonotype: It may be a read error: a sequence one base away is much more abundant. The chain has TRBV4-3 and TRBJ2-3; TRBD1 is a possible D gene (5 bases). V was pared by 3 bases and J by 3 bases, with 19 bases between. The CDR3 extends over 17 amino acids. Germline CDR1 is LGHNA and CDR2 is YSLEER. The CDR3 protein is CASSQVTTGRITDTQYF. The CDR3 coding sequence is TGCGCCAGCAGCCAGGTAACTACAGGTAGAATAACAGATACGCAGTATTTT.

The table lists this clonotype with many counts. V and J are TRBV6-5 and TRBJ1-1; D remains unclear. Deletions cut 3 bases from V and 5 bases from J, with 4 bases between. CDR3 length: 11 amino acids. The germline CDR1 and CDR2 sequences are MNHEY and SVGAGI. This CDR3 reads CASSYKTEAFF. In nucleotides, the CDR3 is TGTGCCAGCAGTTATAAAACTGAAGCTTTCTTT.

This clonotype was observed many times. The CDR3 nucleotides are TGCGCCAGCAGCTCCCAGCGTAGCTTCGAGCAGTTCTTC. This translates into CASSSQRSFEQFF. The V call is TRBV5-1, the J call TRBJ2-1; D gene ambiguous. Trimming took off 3 bases at V and 10 bases at J, with 14 bases between the two ends. The CDR3 extends over 13 amino acids. The germline gives CDR1 SGHRS, CDR2 YFSETQ. The complete variable domain, with remaining parts taken from reference TRBV5-1 and TRBJ2-1, reads KAGVTQTPRYLIKTRGQQVTLSCSPISGHRSVSWYQQTPGQGLQFLFEYFSETQRNKGNFPGRFSGRQFSNSRSEMNVSTLELGDSALYLCASSSQRSFEQFFGPGTRLTVL.